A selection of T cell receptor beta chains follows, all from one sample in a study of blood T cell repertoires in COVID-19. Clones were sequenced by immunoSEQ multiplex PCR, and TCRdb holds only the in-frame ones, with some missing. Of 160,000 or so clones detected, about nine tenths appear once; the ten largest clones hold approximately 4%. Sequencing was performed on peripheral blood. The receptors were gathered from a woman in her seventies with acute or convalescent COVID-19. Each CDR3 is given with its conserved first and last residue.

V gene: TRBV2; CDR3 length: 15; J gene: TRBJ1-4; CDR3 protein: CASSKRGQGNEKLFF
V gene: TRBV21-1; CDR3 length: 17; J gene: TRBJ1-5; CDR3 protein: CASSKKDRGKGDQPQHF
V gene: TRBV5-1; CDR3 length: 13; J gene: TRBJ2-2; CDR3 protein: CASSVQGSGELFF
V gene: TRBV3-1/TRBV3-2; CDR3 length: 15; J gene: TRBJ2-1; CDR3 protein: CASSRGLASYNEQFF
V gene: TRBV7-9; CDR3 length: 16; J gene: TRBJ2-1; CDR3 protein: CASSLGSSGLVNEQFF
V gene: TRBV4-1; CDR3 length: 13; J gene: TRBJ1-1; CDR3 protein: CASSQDEGDEAFF
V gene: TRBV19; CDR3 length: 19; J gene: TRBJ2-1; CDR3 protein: CASSRTGTSGRAPYNEQFF
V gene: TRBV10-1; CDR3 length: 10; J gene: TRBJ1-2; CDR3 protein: CAKQGNGYTF
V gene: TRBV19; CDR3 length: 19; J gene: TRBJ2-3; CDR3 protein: CASSIGRASGNRGTDTQYF
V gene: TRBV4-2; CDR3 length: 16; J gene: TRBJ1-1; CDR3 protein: CASSHPLRGQNTEAFF
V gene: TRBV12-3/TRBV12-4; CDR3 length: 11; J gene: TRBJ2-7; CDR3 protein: CASSLSGEQYF
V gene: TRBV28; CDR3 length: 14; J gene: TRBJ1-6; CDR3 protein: CASVAGQINSPLHF
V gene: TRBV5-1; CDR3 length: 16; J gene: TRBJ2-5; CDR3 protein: CASSSRGSGYQETQYF
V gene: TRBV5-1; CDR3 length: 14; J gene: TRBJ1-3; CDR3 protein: CASSLSGSGNTIYF
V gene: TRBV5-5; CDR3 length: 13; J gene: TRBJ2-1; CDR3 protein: CASSRYSYNEQFF
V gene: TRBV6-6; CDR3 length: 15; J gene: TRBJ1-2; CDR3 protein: CASRSSQGTNYGYTF
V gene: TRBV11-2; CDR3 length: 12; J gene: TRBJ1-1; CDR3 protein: CASTPGGTEAFF
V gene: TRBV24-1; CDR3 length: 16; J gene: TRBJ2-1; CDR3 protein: CATSDPGTSGIREQFF